These 20 T cell receptor beta chains originate from one sample sequenced in a study of T cell responses to AZD1222 COVID-19 vaccine. Repertoires were generated with immunoSEQ multiplex PCR, while TCRdb's copy carries only in-frame clones and drops some. The repertoire holds some 150,000 clones, with 75% to 95% as singletons. The sequencing here drew on peripheral blood, taken 28 days after the second AZD1222 dose. The receptors were gathered from an adult who received the AZD1222 COVID-19 vaccine.

As regards this clone: Other DNA sequences in the sample encode the same CDR3. The chain employs TRBV12-3 or TRBV12-4 and TRBJ1-2; the match to TRBD1 covers 8 bases. Losses at the gene ends were 5 bases for V and 5 bases for J; bases not matched to a gene: 4. The CDR3 consists of 13 residues. The CDR3 region has the DNA TGTGCCAGCAGTCCCAGGACAGGGTATGGCTACACCTTC. This sequence encodes CASSPRTGYGYTF.

This chain joins TRBV19 and TRBJ2-1; D ambiguous. The CDR3 has 15 amino acids. Trimming removed 7 bases from V and 5 bases from J, with 18 bases in between. Germline CDR1 is LNHDA and CDR2 is SQIVND (reference sequence). CDR3 amino acids: CASKLMGGNNNEQFF. CDR3 sequence (DNA): TGTGCCAGTAAATTGATGGGCGGAAACAACAATGAGCAGTTCTTC.

The rearrangement uses TRBV25-1 and TRBJ1-1; possibly TRBD1 for D (6 bases). The V gene lost 2 bases and the J gene lost 8 bases, with 12 bases spanning the gap. The germline V gene encodes CDR1 MGHDK and CDR2 SYGVNS. The CDR3 is made up of 13 amino acids. CDR3 residues: CASSERIRGEAFF. CDR3 sequence (DNA): TGTGCCAGCAGTGAACGGATCAGGGGAGAAGCTTTCTTT.

The V gene is TRBV18, the J gene TRBJ2-7; possibly TRBD2 for D (6 bases). The CDR3 is 15 amino acids. Trimming took 3 bases from V and 2 from J, leaving 14 bases between them. Germline CDR1 is KGHSH and CDR2 is LQKENI. CDR3 region: CASSPAGIGAYEQYF. In DNA, the CDR3 is TGTGCCAGCTCACCCGCGGGAATCGGGGCCTACGAGCAGTACTTC.

The J gene is TRBJ1-3, the V gene TRBV7-9; D is possibly TRBD1 (5 bases). The CDR3 length is 15 residues. Germline CDR1 and CDR2: SEHNR and FQNEAQ (reference sequence). The V gene lost 1 base and the J gene lost 7 bases, with 14 bases spanning the gap. CDR3 sequence reads: CASSLERHRGNTIYF. The CDR3 region has the DNA TGTGCCAGCAGCTTAGAACGACATCGGGGGAACACCATATATTTT.

The genes are TRBV6-1 and TRBJ1-6; 9 bases map to TRBD1. The V segment lost 2 bases and the J segment 5 bases; nucleotides outside the gene matches: 22. CDR1 and CDR2 (germline): MNHNS, SASEGT. There are 22 residues in the CDR3. CDR3 loop: CASSEPFGTGISLSTDNSPLHF. In DNA form, the CDR3 reads TGTGCCAGCAGTGAACCATTTGGGACAGGGATTAGTCTTTCTACAGATAATTCACCCCTCCACTTT.

J is TRBJ2-3 and V is TRBV5-1, with 10 bases fitting TRBD1. V lost 3 bases, J lost 3 bases, and 7 bases stayed unmatched. The CDR3 runs to 16 residues. The germline gives CDR1 SGHRS, CDR2 YFSETQ. This chain's CDR3 is CASSSIRTGGTDTQYF. The CDR3 DNA is TGCGCCAGCAGCTCCATCCGGACAGGGGGTACAGATACGCAGTATTTT.

J is TRBJ1-2 and V is TRBV5-6; D is uncertain. The ends were cut back, 4 bases at V and 8 bases at J, with 18 bases in the middle. This CDR3 comprises 14 residues. Germline-derived CDR1 and CDR2 are SGHDT and YYEEEE. This chain's CDR3 is CASSPPGRWGGYTF. CDR3 DNA sequence: TGTGCCAGCAGCCCACCCGGCCGTTGGGGAGGCTACACCTTC.

The CDR3 DNA is TGTGCCAGCAGCCCCCGGCCTGACACTGAAGCTTTCTTT. It specifies CASSPRPDTEAFF. The chain links TRBV9 to TRBJ1-1, with no clear D. CDR1 SGDLS and CDR2 YYNGEE come from the germline V gene. The V gene lost 4 bases and the J gene lost 3 bases, with 10 bases spanning the gap. The CDR3 contains 13 residues.

The V call is TRBV23-1, the J call TRBJ2-7; 8 bases map to TRBD1. TRBV23-1 is identified as an open reading frame with a role that is uncertain. The V gene end was trimmed by 2 bases and the J gene end by 11 bases; junction bases not matched to a gene: 11. CDR3 size: 14 residues. CDR3 protein: CASSQTPAGGAKYF. The CDR3 region has the DNA TGCGCCAGCAGTCAAACTCCCGCAGGGGGCGCAAAGTACTTC.

J is TRBJ2-1 and V is TRBV18; D perhaps matches TRBD2 (5 bases). There are 12 residues in the CDR3. Trimming shortened V by 6 bases and J by 8 bases, and 11 bases separated the two germline ends. CDR1 KGHSH and CDR2 LQKENI come from the germline V gene. The DNA of the CDR3 is TGTGCCAGCTCCAGGAGGAAGGATGAGCAGTTCTTC. It specifies CASSRRKDEQFF. The variable domain in full, with the rest retrieved from reference TRBV18 and TRBJ2-1, is NAGVMQNPRHLVRRRGQEARLRCSPMKGHSHVYWYRQLPEEGLKFMVYLQKENIIDESGMPKERFSAEFPKEGPSILRIQQVVRGDSAAYFCASSRRKDEQFFGPGTRLTVL.

The rearrangement links TRBV24-1 to TRBJ1-1; no clear D gene. Trimming shortened V by 1 base and J by 1 base, and 9 bases separated the two germline ends. Germline-derived CDR1 and CDR2 are KGHDR and SFDVKD. This CDR3 comprises 15 residues. For the CDR3, the DNA is TGTGCCACCAGTGATTTTCCTTGGGGGAACACTGAAGCTTTCTTT. This codes for CATSDFPWGNTEAFF.

This sequence joins TRBV13 and TRBJ2-7; 8 bases are a match to TRBD2. With V trimmed by 1 base and J by 5 bases, 1 base remained unmatched. CDR1 is PRHDT and CDR2 is FYEKMQ in the germline V gene (reference sequence). The CDR3 is 13 residues long. In DNA form, the CDR3 reads TGTGCCAGCAGCTTAGCGGGGGGGAACGAGCAGTACTTC. Translated, it gives CASSLAGGNEQYF.

The count of this clone is one. The chain is built from TRBV7-2 and TRBJ1-4, with a weak D call TRBD1 (5 bases). The germline V and J ends were trimmed by 3 bases and 0 bases, with 8 bases remaining between them. The CDR3 is 15 residues long. CDR1 and CDR2 (germline): SGHTA, FQGNSA. CDR3 region: CASSLSGATNEKLFF. The DNA for the CDR3 is TGTGCCAGCAGCTTGTCGGGGGCAACTAATGAAAAACTGTTTTTT.

This clone was observed a few times. The chain is built from TRBV19 and TRBJ1-5; D perhaps matches TRBD1 (6 bases). Germline CDR1 and CDR2: LNHDA and SQIVND (reference sequence). Deletions cut 2 bases from V and 6 bases from J, with 17 bases between. The CDR3 is 16 amino acids. The CDR3 DNA follows: TGTGCCAGTAGTATAACTTGGACAGCAAGTGTTCAGCCCCAGCATTTT. As protein: CASSITWTASVQPQHF.

The chain links TRBV3-1 (or the pseudogene TRBV3-2) to TRBJ2-7; either TRBD1 or TRBD2 may supply D (5 bases each). The V gene's germline CDR1 is LGHDT and CDR2 YNNKEL (reference sequence). The CDR3 has 15 amino acids. V lost 1 base to trimming and J lost 0 bases, with 10 bases between them. The CDR3 loop reads CASSQGPGPSYEQYF. The CDR3 DNA reads TGTGCCAGCAGCCAAGGTCCGGGACCCTCCTACGAGCAGTACTTC.

This rearrangement joins TRBV5-1 to TRBJ2-1, with 7 positions matching TRBD1. Germline loops: CDR1 SGHRS, CDR2 YFSETQ. J was trimmed by 2 bases and V by 2 bases; bases with no gene match: 16. This CDR3 is built from 19 residues. This chain's CDR3 is CASSFLGSPDRVTYNEQFF. The DNA of the CDR3 is TGCGCCAGCAGCTTTTTAGGGTCGCCAGACAGGGTAACCTACAATGAGCAGTTCTTC.

This sequence joins TRBV13 and TRBJ2-1; D remains ambiguous. Germline V CDR1 and CDR2: PRHDT, FYEKMQ (reference sequence). V dropped 5 bases and J dropped 0 bases, with 5 bases sitting between them. The CDR3 length is 13 residues. The CDR3 DNA sequence: TGTGCCAGCAGCCCGAGCTCCTACAATGAGCAGTTCTTC. This encodes CASSPSSYNEQFF.

This clone is a singleton in its sample. The chain combines TRBV5-1 with TRBJ1-2; 7 positions match TRBD1. Trimming took 0 bases from V and 7 from J; bases not matched to a gene: 15. The CDR3 totals 17 residues. Germline V gives CDR1 SGHRS, CDR2 YFSETQ. Here the CDR3 DNA reads TGCGCCAGCAGCTTGGGACTGACAGGGTCTGTACGGGGTGGCTACACCTTC. It yields the protein CASSLGLTGSVRGGYTF.

The genes are TRBV6-6 and TRBJ2-1; unclear D gene. The CDR3 sequence is 13 residues long. Germline CDR1 and CDR2: MNHNY and SVGAGI (reference sequence). V was cut by 4 bases and J by 0 bases, with 4 bases left in between. CDR3 DNA: TGTGCCAGCAGTTCAAGCTCCTACAATGAGCAGTTCTTC. Translation gives CASSSSSYNEQFF.